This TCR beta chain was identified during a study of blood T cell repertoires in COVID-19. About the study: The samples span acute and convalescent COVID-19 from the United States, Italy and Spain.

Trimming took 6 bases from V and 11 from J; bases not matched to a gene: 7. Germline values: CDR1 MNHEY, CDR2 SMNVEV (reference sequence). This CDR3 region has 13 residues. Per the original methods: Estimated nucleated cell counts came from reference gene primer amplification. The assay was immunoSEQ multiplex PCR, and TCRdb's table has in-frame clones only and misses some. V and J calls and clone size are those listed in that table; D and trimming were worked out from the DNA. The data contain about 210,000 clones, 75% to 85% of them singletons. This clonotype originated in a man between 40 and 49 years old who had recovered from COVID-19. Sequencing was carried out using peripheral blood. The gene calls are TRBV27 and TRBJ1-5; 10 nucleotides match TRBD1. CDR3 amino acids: CASRPTGGRTQHF. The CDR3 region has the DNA TGTGCCAGCAGACCGACAGGGGGCAGGACCCAGCATTTT.